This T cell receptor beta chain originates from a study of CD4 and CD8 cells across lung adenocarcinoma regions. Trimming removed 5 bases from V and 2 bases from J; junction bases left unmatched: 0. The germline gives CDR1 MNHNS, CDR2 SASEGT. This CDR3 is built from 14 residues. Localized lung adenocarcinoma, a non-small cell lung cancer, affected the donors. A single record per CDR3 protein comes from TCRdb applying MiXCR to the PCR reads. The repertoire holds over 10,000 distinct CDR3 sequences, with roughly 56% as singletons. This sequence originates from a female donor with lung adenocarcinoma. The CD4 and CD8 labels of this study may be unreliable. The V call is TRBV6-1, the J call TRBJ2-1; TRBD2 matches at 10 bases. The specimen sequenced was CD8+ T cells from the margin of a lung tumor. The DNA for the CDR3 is TGTGCCAGCAGTAGCGGGGGGGCCTACAATGAGCAGTTCTTC. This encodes CASSSGGAYNEQFF.